The source of this T cell receptor beta chain is a study of early stage breast cancer tumors. Study-wide context: Each sample averaged roughly 10-fold read coverage.

Each sample had two DNA replicates, roughly 0.5 ug blood or around 1.5 ug tissue. Libraries were prepared by immunoSEQ multiplex PCR; TCRdb keeps only in-frame clonotypes and omits some of them. The sample has just under 30,000 clones, approximately 84% seen once. This CDR3 is built from 16 residues. CDR1 and CDR2 (germline): MGHRA, YSYEKL. V was clipped by 0 bases and J by 3 bases; unmatched bases: 6. The sequence was collected from a person in their fifties with breast cancer. The sample taken for sequencing was blood. The chain employs TRBV4-1 and TRBJ2-7, with 9 bases identical to TRBD1. The CDR3 region is CASSQDMGQGLYEQYF. The CDR3, as DNA: TGCGCCAGCAGCCAAGATATGGGACAGGGTCTCTACGAGCAGTACTTC.